Below, 2 T cell receptor beta chains from the same sample are listed, as sequenced in a study of blood T cell repertoires in COVID-19. Generated by immunoSEQ multiplex PCR, the TCRdb table keeps only in-frame clones and is missing some. The repertoire holds some 200,000 clones, with about 80% as singletons. Material for sequencing was peripheral blood. Source of these receptors: a woman in her 30s who had recovered from COVID-19.

The DNA of the CDR3 is TGTGCCAGCAGCCGCTACCAGACAGGGGACGAGCAGTACTTC. Amino acids: CASSRYQTGDEQYF. The chain carries TRBV2 and TRBJ2-7; 8 bases align to TRBD1. CDR3 length: 14 residues. The junction had 9 bases not matched to a gene; V was cut back by 6 bases and J by 5 bases. Germline V lookup: CDR1 SNHLY, CDR2 FYNNEI.

The chain is built from TRBV7-6 and TRBJ1-5; TRBD1 agrees at 8 bases. Trimming removed 6 bases from V and 0 bases from J; junction bases left unmatched: 7. From germline, CDR1 is SGHVS and CDR2 FNYEAQ. There are 16 residues in the CDR3. The CDR3 loop is CASRFGQGPSNQPQHF. CDR3 sequence (DNA): TGTGCCAGCAGATTTGGACAGGGACCTAGCAATCAGCCCCAGCATTTT. The whole variable domain, remainder taken from reference TRBV7-6 and TRBJ1-5, is GAGVSQSPRYKVTKRGQDVALRCDPISGHVSLYWYRQALGQGPEFLTYFNYEAQQDKSGLPNDRFSAERPEGSISTLTIQRTEQRDSAMYRCASRFGQGPSNQPQHFGDGTRLSIL.